This T cell receptor (beta chain) is drawn from a study of blood T cell repertoires in COVID-19. Study overall: T cells, B-cell-depleted T cells, or PBMCs supplied cDNA or gDNA.

How the authors handled the data: Reference gene primer amplification in the assay estimated nucleated cell counts. Method: immunoSEQ multiplex PCR; TCRdb's copy keeps in-frame clones and lacks some. V, J and clone size reflect that table, while D and trimming were determined from the DNA. The sample has more than 200,000 clones, about 87% seen once. While infection was still active, Seattle patients were enrolled and then followed longitudinally. This CDR3 has 16 residues. V lost 5 bases and J lost 5; bases outside the gene matches: 12. From germline, CDR1 is SGDLS and CDR2 YYNGEE. This chain links TRBV9 with TRBJ2-1; 8 bases are shared with TRBD2. Sequenced: peripheral blood. The receptor's source is a man aged 30-40 years with COVID-19, enrolled during active disease. The CDR3 here is CASSDQRGLPNNEQFF. CDR3 nucleotides: TGTGCCAGCAGTGATCAGCGGGGGTTACCCAACAATGAGCAGTTCTTC.